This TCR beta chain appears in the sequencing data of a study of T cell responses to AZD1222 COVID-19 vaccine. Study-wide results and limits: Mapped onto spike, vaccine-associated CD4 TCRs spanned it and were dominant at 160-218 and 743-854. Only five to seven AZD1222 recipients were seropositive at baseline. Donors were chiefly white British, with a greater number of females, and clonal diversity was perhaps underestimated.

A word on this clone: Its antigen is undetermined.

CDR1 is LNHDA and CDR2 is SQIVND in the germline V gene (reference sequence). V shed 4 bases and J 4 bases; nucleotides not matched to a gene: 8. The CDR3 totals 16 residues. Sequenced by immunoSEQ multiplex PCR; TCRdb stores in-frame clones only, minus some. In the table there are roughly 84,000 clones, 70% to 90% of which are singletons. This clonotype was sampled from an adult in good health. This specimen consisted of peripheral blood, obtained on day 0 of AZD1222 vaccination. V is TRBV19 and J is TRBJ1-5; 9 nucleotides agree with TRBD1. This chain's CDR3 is CASSTQDRGGNQPQHF. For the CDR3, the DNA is TGTGCCAGTAGTACCCAGGACAGGGGCGGGAATCAGCCCCAGCATTTT.